This TCR beta chain was identified during a study of blood T cell repertoires in COVID-19. Background on the study: Sources were T cells, B-cell-depleted T cells, or PBMCs; the material itself was cDNA or gDNA.

Per the study methods: For nucleated cells, counts were estimated from reference gene primer amplification. Some clones are missing from TCRdb's copy, which holds only in-frame ones; the method was immunoSEQ multiplex PCR. The V and J calls and clone size are taken from that table; D and trimming were inferred from the DNA. Altogether about 52,000 clones are present, over 75% being singletons, with the ten largest covering under 14%. With 5 bases clipped from V and 2 bases from J, the junction kept 2 bases outside the gene matches. Germline V gene lookup returns CDR1 MNHEY and CDR2 SVGAGI. The CDR3 is made up of 15 amino acids.

The specimen was peripheral blood. The sequence came from an older man with COVID-19, enrolled during active disease. The V and J genes are TRBV6-5 and TRBJ1-6; 8 nucleotides line up with TRBD1. CDR3 in amino acids: CASSQDRAYNSPLHF. The CDR3, as DNA: TGTGCCAGCAGTCAGGACAGGGCCTATAATTCACCCCTCCACTTT.